This T cell receptor (beta chain) is from a study of blood T cell repertoires in COVID-19. Study in general: Acute and convalescent COVID-19 samples came from the United States, Italy and Spain. From T cells, B-cell-depleted T cells, or PBMCs came the material, which was cDNA or gDNA.

In the original workflow: Estimation of nucleated cell counts relied on the amplification of reference gene primers. Sequencing was performed with immunoSEQ multiplex PCR; in TCRdb, only in-frame clones are kept and a portion is missing. D and trimming come from the DNA, and the V and J calls and clone size come from that table. The sample holds about 60,000 clones, roughly 80% seen once. This clone was seen a few times. In germline, CDR1 is SGHNT, CDR2 YENEEA. The CDR3 contains 15 residues. V was pared by 5 bases and J by 1 base, with 14 bases between. This chain links TRBV11-3 with TRBJ1-1; D not resolved. Input material: peripheral blood. This clonotype was sampled from an elderly man with acute or convalescent COVID-19. CDR3 nucleotides: TGTGCCAGCAGCCAGGCCCGCGGGAGGAACACTGAAGCTTTCTTT. Protein product: CASSQARGRNTEAFF.